This passage covers 10 T cell receptor beta chains from one sample sequenced in a study of cytomegalovirus exposure and HLA in healthy donors. The primer mix had 60 Vbeta and 13 Jbeta primers. Using immunoSEQ multiplex PCR, the repertoire was profiled, and TCRdb retains in-frame clones only, with some absent. The sample lists roughly 160,000 clones, about 79% occurring once. Material for sequencing was PBMCs. These receptors were obtained from a middle-aged man in good health and CMV-seropositive.

This clone was picked up a small number of times. The rearrangement links TRBV19 to TRBJ2-4, with 12 bases fitting TRBD2. J gave up 5 bases and V 1 base, and 15 bases lay outside the gene matches. Per the germline V gene, CDR1 is LNHDA and CDR2 is SQIVND (reference sequence). The CDR3 extends over 20 amino acids. This chain's CDR3 is CASSIGRLGLAGGNENIQYF. CDR3 nucleotides: TGTGCCAGTAGTATAGGAAGATTGGGGCTAGCGGGGGGGAATGAAAACATTCAGTACTTC. Full variable domain (outside the CDR3, taken from reference TRBV19 and TRBJ2-4): DGGITQSPKYLFRKEGQNVTLSCEQNLNHDAMYWYRQDPGQGLRLIYYSQIVNDFQKGDIAEGYSVSREKKESFPLTVTSAQKNPTAFYLCASSIGRLGLAGGNENIQYFGAGTRLSVL.

Points on this clone: The sample contains more than one DNA sequence encoding this CDR3. The chain employs TRBV6-5 and TRBJ1-2; TRBD1 matches at 7 bases. V shed 2 bases, J shed 4 bases, and the junction held 7 bases outside the gene matches. Germline CDR1 reads MNHEY; CDR2 reads SVGAGI. CDR3 length: 15 residues. The CDR3 protein is CASSYGRGFRYGYTF. The CDR3 DNA reads TGTGCCAGCAGTTACGGCAGGGGGTTCCGCTATGGCTACACCTTC.

This clone is medium-sized. V gene TRBV5-6 combines with J gene TRBJ1-6; tentatively, D is TRBD1 (6 bases). The CDR3 runs 15 residues. Between the trimmed V and J ends, which lost 1 base and 7 bases, there was a span of 12 bases. Germline lookup yields CDR1 SGHDT and CDR2 YYEEEE. The CDR3 DNA follows: TGTGCCAGCAGCTTGAACAGGGCCCCAAATTCACCCCTCCACTTT. Translating gives CASSLNRAPNSPLHF.

This clone is a singleton in its sample. The CDR3 DNA sequence: TGTGCCAGCTCACCTAGGACAGGGTCTTTTATAGGGGATGACTACACCTTC. Residues: CASSPRTGSFIGDDYTF. V is TRBV18 and J is TRBJ1-2, with 8 nucleotides matching TRBD1. J was trimmed by 10 bases and V by 3 bases; bases with no gene match: 19. Germline values: CDR1 KGHSH, CDR2 LQKENI. This CDR3 has 17 residues. The entire variable domain, with the rest obtained from reference TRBV18 and TRBJ1-2, is as follows: NAGVMQNPRHLVRRRGQEARLRCSPMKGHSHVYWYRQLPEEGLKFMVYLQKENIIDESGMPKERFSAEFPKEGPSILRIQQVVRGDSAAYFCASSPRTGSFIGDDYTFGSGTRLTVV.

DNA of the CDR3: TGCGCCAGCAGCTGGACAGGGTCCAGCACCGGGGAGCTGTTTTTT. This codes for CASSWTGSSTGELFF. This chain joins TRBV5-1 and TRBJ2-2; 8 nucleotides agree with TRBD1. V trimming: 3 bases; J trimming: 4 bases; junction bases outside the gene matches: 5. This CDR3 has 15 residues. Germline CDR1 and CDR2: SGHRS and YFSETQ.

This chain joins TRBV6-1 and TRBJ1-4, with D tentatively TRBD1 (6 bases). CDR3 length: 15 residues. The V gene lost 3 bases and the J gene lost 2 bases, with 10 bases spanning the gap. CDR1 is MNHNS, CDR2 SASEGT, per germline. In DNA, the CDR3 is TGTGCCAGCAGTGATCAAACAGGGACTAATGAAAAACTGTTTTTT. This sequence encodes CASSDQTGTNEKLFF.

V gene TRBV5-6 combines with J gene TRBJ2-5; 9 nucleotides align to TRBD1. This CDR3 is built from 11 residues. Germline lookup yields CDR1 SGHDT and CDR2 YYEEEE. V dropped 2 bases and J dropped 12; count of bases not matched to a gene: 2. The CDR3 coding sequence is TGTGCCAGCAGCTTCCGGACAGGGGAGTACTTC. Amino acids: CASSFRTGEYF.

The chain carries TRBV11-3 and TRBJ2-1; 8 nucleotides align to TRBD2. This CDR3 is built from 14 residues. CDR1 and CDR2 from the germline V gene are SGHNT and YENEEA. J gave up 5 bases and V 4 bases, and 4 bases lay outside the gene matches. CDR3 DNA sequence: TGTGCCAGCAGCTCCCCGGGACTAGACAATGAGCAGTTCTTC. Amino acid sequence: CASSSPGLDNEQFF.

The chain employs TRBV7-9 and TRBJ2-5; the match to TRBD1 covers 7 bases. The CDR3 is made up of 16 amino acids. Looked up from germline, CDR1 is SEHNR and CDR2 is FQNEAQ (reference sequence). J gave up 5 bases and V 5 bases, and 14 bases lay outside the gene matches. This CDR3 is CASSPHDRVIGETQYF. As DNA, the CDR3 is TGTGCCAGCAGCCCCCACGACAGGGTAATTGGGGAGACCCAGTACTTC. Full variable domain (remainder filled in from reference TRBV7-9 and TRBJ2-5): DTGVSQNPRHKITKRGQNVTFRCDPISEHNRLYWYRQTLGQGPEFLTYFQNEAQLEKSRLLSDRFSAERPKGSFSTLEIQRTEQGDSAMYLCASSPHDRVIGETQYFGPGTRLLVL.

The chain links TRBV29-1 to TRBJ2-3, with 13 positions matching TRBD2. This CDR3 contains 14 residues. Germline CDR1 and CDR2: SQVTM and ANQGSEA. Trimming cost V 7 bases and J 1 base; bases outside gene matches: 2. The CDR3 nucleotides read TGCAGCGACGGACTAGCGGGGGGCACAGATACGCAGTATTTT. Residues: CSDGLAGGTDTQYF.